Each of the 13 T cell receptor beta chains below was sequenced from the same sample in a study of blood T cell repertoires in COVID-19. Repertoires were generated with immunoSEQ multiplex PCR, while TCRdb's copy carries only in-frame clones and drops some. Among 200,000 to 250,000 clones listed, approximately 85% were seen once. Sequenced sample: peripheral blood. Receptors were obtained from a woman aged 80 or older with COVID-19, enrolled during active disease.

V is TRBV18 and J is TRBJ2-6; 10 bases are a match to TRBD1. The CDR3 runs 16 residues. CDR1 is KGHSH and CDR2 is LQKENI in the germline V gene. J lost 2 bases, V lost 3 bases, and 1 base had no gene match. In DNA form, the CDR3 reads TGTGCCAGCTCACCTGGGACAGGGGCTGGGGCCAACGTCCTGACTTTC. It specifies CASSPGTGAGANVLTF.

This chain uses TRBV21-1 with TRBJ1-1; TRBD1, as called in the table, went unchecked against the DNA. TRBV21-1 is a pseudogene locus. The CDR3 is made up of 16 amino acids. In DNA form, the CDR3 reads TGTGCCAGCAGCAAAGCATACCAGGTCACGGACACTGAAGCTTTCTTT. Protein sequence: CASSKAYQVTDTEAFF.

The CDR3 DNA reads as TGTGCCAGCAGTCCCCCTCGGAGCGGGAAGATCACAGATACGCAGTATTTT. Encoded protein: CASSPPRSGKITDTQYF. This sequence joins TRBV28 and TRBJ2-3; 7 bases are shared with TRBD2. This CDR3 is built from 17 residues. V lost 5 bases and J lost 2; bases outside the gene matches: 13. Germline CDR1 MDHEN, CDR2 SYDVKM.

The chain links TRBV7-3 to TRBJ1-5, with no clear D. Germline loops: CDR1 SGHTA, CDR2 FQGTGA. Trimming removed 3 bases from V and 4 bases from J, with 13 bases in between. This CDR3 region has 15 residues. CDR3 protein: CASSLGRQFNQPQHF. In nucleotides, the CDR3 is TGTGCCAGCAGCTTGGGGAGGCAGTTTAATCAGCCCCAGCATTTT.

This chain connects TRBV24-1 to TRBJ2-1; 8 bases map to TRBD2. Trimming took 0 bases from V and 6 from J; bases not matched to a gene: 3. The length of the CDR3 is 15 residues. CDR1 and CDR2 from the germline V gene are KGHDR and SFDVKD. The CDR3 region has the DNA TGTGCCACCAGTGATTTGGTTGCGGGAGGCAATGAGCAGTTCTTC. Its protein is CATSDLVAGGNEQFF.

The rearrangement joins TRBV6-5 to TRBJ2-1; 7 bases agree with TRBD2. Germline CDR1 and CDR2: MNHEY and SVGAGI. After removal of 7 bases from V and 5 bases from J, the junction contained 11 bases not matched to a gene. This CDR3 is built from 15 residues. Here the CDR3 reads CASNAGAQGDNEQFF. Here the CDR3 DNA reads TGTGCCAGCAATGCGGGAGCTCAGGGCGACAATGAGCAGTTCTTC.

This clone was seen a few times. The chain carries TRBV7-9 and TRBJ1-1, with a possible D match to TRBD1 (6 bases). This CDR3 has 14 amino acids. Germline values: CDR1 SEHNR, CDR2 FQNEAQ (reference sequence). Trimming took 1 base from V and 11 from J, leaving 17 bases between them. CDR3 sequence: CASSLGGLWSGAFF. The CDR3 DNA reads TGTGCCAGCAGCTTAGGGGGGCTTTGGAGCGGCGCTTTCTTT.

This rearrangement joins TRBV5-1 to TRBJ2-5; TRBD2 agrees at 10 bases. V was clipped by 2 bases and J by 6 bases; unmatched bases: 7. The germline V gene has CDR1 SGHRS and CDR2 YFSETQ. This CDR3 has 15 residues. The CDR3 sequence is CASSLAGGPLQTQYF. In nucleotides, the CDR3 is TGCGCCAGCAGCTTAGCGGGAGGGCCGTTACAGACCCAGTACTTC.

The gene calls are TRBV7-3 and TRBJ2-2; no reliable D call. Germline V CDR1 and CDR2: SGHTA, FQGTGA. The CDR3 has 16 residues. Trimming shortened V by 1 base and J by 0 bases, and 9 bases separated the two germline ends. CDR3 sequence reads: CASSLIDTPNTGELFF. The CDR3 bases are TGTGCCAGCAGCTTAATAGACACCCCGAACACCGGGGAGCTGTTTTTT. The full variable domain, its missing parts supplied by reference TRBV7-3 and TRBJ2-2, is GAGVSQTPSNKVTEKGKYVELRCDPISGHTALYWYRQSLGQGPEFLIYFQGTGAADDSGLPNDRFFAVRPEGSVSTLKIQRTERGDSAVYLCASSLIDTPNTGELFFGEGSRLTVL.

This chain connects TRBV3-1 (or the pseudogene TRBV3-2) to TRBJ1-2, with a tentative D call TRBD1 (5 bases). Germline V CDR1 and CDR2: LGHDT, YNNKEL (reference sequence). The CDR3 consists of 14 residues. V was trimmed by 6 bases and J by 5 bases, leaving 16 bases between them. The CDR3 nucleotides read TGTGCCAGCAGTCCAGGGAACATCAAGTATGGCTACACCTTC. It is translated as CASSPGNIKYGYTF.

The V call is TRBV6-5, the J call TRBJ1-6, with D possibly TRBD1 on 6 matching bases. The CDR3 covers 16 residues. CDR1 is MNHEY, CDR2 SVGAGI, per germline. V was trimmed by 2 bases and J by 6 bases, leaving 14 bases between them. DNA for the CDR3: TGTGCCAGCAGTTACCTCAACAGGGACCGTAATTCACCCCTCCACTTT. Residues: CASSYLNRDRNSPLHF.

The chain joins TRBV28 to TRBJ1-1; 8 bases align to TRBD1. The J segment lost 0 bases and the V segment lost 4 bases, leaving 4 bases of the junction unmatched. The germline V gene encodes CDR1 MDHEN and CDR2 SYDVKM. This CDR3 is 15 amino acids long. CDR3 sequence: CASSYSDRVNTEAFF. CDR3 nucleotides: TGTGCCAGCAGTTACTCGGACAGGGTGAACACTGAAGCTTTCTTT. Complete variable domain (other parts from reference TRBV28 and TRBJ1-1): DVKVTQSSRYLVKRTGEKVFLECVQDMDHENMFWYRQDPGLGLRLIYFSYDVKMKEKGDIPEGYSVSREKKERFSLILESASTNQTSMYLCASSYSDRVNTEAFFGQGTRLTVV.

The gene calls are TRBV7-2 and TRBJ2-5, with TRBD2 identical over 7 bases. The CDR3 totals 15 residues. With 5 bases clipped from V and 5 bases from J, the junction kept 11 bases outside the gene matches. Germline assignment: CDR1 SGHTA and CDR2 FQGNSA. CDR3 sequence (DNA): TGTGCCAGCAGCCTCAGAGCGGGGAGGATGGAGACCCAGTACTTC. Its protein product is CASSLRAGRMETQYF.